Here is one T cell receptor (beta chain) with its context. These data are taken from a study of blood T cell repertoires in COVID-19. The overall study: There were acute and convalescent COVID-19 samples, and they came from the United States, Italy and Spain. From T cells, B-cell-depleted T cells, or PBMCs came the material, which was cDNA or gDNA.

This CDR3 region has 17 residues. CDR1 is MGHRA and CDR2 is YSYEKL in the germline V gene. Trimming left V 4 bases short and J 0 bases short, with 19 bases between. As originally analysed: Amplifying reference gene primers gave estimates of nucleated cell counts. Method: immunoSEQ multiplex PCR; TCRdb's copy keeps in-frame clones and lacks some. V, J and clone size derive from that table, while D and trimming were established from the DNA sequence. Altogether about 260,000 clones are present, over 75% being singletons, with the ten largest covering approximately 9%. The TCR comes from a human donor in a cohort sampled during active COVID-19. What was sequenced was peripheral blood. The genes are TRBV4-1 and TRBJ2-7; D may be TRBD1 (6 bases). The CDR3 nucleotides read TGCGCCAGCAGCCCCCCCCGACAGGCTGGGAGCTCCTACGAGCAGTACTTC. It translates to CASSPPRQAGSSYEQYF.